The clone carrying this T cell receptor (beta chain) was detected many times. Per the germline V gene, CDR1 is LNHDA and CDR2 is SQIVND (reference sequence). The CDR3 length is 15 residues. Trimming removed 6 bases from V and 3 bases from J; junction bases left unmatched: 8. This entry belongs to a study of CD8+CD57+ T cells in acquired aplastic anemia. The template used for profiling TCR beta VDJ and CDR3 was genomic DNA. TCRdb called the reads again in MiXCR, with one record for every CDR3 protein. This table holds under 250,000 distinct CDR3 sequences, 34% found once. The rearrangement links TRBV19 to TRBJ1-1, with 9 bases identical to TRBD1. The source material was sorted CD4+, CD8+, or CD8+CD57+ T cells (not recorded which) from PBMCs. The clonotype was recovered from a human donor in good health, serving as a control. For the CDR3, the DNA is TGTGCCAGTAGCAACACAGGGGGCGCGGACACTGAAGCTTTCTTT. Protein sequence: CASSNTGGADTEAFF.